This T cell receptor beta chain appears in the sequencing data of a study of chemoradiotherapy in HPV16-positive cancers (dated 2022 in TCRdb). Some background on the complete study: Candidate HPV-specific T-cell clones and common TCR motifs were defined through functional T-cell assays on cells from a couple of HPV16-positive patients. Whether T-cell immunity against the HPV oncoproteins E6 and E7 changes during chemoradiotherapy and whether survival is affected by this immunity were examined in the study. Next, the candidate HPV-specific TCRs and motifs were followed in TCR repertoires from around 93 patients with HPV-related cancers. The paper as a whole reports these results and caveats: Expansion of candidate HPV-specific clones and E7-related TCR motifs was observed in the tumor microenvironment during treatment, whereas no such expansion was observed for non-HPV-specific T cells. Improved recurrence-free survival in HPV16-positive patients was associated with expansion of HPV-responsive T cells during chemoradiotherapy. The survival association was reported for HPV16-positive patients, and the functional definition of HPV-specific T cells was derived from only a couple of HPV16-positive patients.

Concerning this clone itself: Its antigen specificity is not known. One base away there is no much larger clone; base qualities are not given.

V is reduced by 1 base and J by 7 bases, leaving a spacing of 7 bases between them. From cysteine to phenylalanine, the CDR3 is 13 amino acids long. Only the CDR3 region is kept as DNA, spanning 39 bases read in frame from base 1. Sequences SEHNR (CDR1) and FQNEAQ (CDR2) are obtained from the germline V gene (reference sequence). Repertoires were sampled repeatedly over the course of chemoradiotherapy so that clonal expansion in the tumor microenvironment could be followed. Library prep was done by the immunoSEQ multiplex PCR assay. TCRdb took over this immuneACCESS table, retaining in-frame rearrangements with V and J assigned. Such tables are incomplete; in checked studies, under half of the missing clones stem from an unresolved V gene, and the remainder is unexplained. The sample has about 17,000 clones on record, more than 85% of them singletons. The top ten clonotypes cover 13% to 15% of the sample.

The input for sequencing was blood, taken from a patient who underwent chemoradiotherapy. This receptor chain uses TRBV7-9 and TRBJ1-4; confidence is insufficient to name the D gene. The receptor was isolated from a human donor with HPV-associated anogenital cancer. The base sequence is TGTGCCAGCAGCTTAGGAGCGACTGAAAAACTGTTTTTT. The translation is CASSLGATEKLFF.